These 18 T cell receptor beta chains came from one sample sequenced in a study of OX40 agonist ivuxolimab in advanced cancers. The protocol was immunoSEQ multiplex PCR, while the TCRdb copy is restricted to in-frame clones and leaves out a portion. There are fewer than 14,000 clones in the sample; about 74% occur only once, and 35% lies in the top ten. The starting material was CD4+ or CD8+ T cells sorted from blood, obtained in a trial of the OX40 agonist ivuxolimab. The receptors shown here come from an adult with an advanced solid tumor such as melanoma, head and neck, liver or kidney cancer.

The CDR3 loop is CASSQVWSGYEQYF. DNA for the CDR3: TGTGCCAGCAGCCAAGTATGGTCAGGCTACGAGCAGTACTTC. The chain combines TRBV14 with TRBJ2-7; D unclear. Germline CDR1 reads SGHDN; CDR2 reads FVKESK. The V end was cut by 1 base, the J end by 3 bases, with 10 bases between. The CDR3 has 14 residues.

The genes are TRBV15 and TRBJ2-6; perhaps TRBD1 as D (5 bases). This CDR3 is built from 16 residues. The germline V gene has CDR1 LNHNV and CDR2 YYDKDF (reference sequence). Deletions cut 1 base from V and 0 bases from J, with 7 bases between. The chain's CDR3 is CATSRARASGANVLTF. The CDR3 bases are TGTGCCACCAGCAGAGCCAGGGCCTCTGGGGCCAACGTCCTGACTTTC.

The J gene is TRBJ2-7, the V gene TRBV11-2; D not resolved. The V end lost 4 bases, the J end lost 4 bases, and 17 bases lay between the germline ends. The V gene's germline CDR1 is SGHAT and CDR2 FQNNGV. This CDR3 is 15 amino acids long. The CDR3, as DNA: TGTGCCAGCAGCTGGGCGGCGGCAGCCGATTACGAGCAGTACTTC. Its translation is CASSWAAAADYEQYF.

This chain links TRBV6-1 with TRBJ1-3; the D is unclear. Trimming cost V 2 bases and J 0 bases, with 8 bases left between them. Per germline, CDR1 MNHNS and CDR2 SASEGT. The CDR3 has 15 residues. For the CDR3, the DNA is TGTGCCAGCAGTGAATCTGGGGACTCTGGAAACACCATATATTTT. Translated, it gives CASSESGDSGNTIYF.

This clone was found a few times. The genes are TRBV5-6 and TRBJ2-7; TRBD2 matches at 9 bases. Per the germline V gene, CDR1 is SGHDT and CDR2 is YYEEEE. J lost 1 base, V lost 4 bases, and 12 bases had no gene match. The CDR3 runs 17 residues. The chain's CDR3 is CASSIAFGLASSYEQYF. The CDR3 DNA reads as TGTGCCAGCAGCATAGCCTTCGGACTAGCGTCTTCCTACGAGCAGTACTTC.

This clone was observed a handful of times. The chain has TRBV27 and TRBJ2-1; D perhaps matches TRBD1 (6 bases). Looked up from germline, CDR1 is MNHEY and CDR2 is SMNVEV (reference sequence). The V end lost 3 bases, the J end lost 8 bases, and 14 bases lay between the germline ends. The CDR3 has 14 amino acids. The CDR3 loop is CASSFTGTSDEQFF. In DNA, the CDR3 is TGTGCCAGCAGTTTTACAGGGACAAGTGATGAGCAGTTCTTC.

This chain uses TRBV19 with TRBJ2-5; tentative D call: TRBD2 (6 bases). The CDR3 is made up of 15 amino acids. Trimming cost V 1 base and J 5 bases, with 14 bases left between them. Germline V gene lookup returns CDR1 LNHDA and CDR2 SQIVND (reference sequence). The CDR3 nucleotides read TGTGCCAGTAGTATAGGGGCGGGCGGGACCGAGACCCAGTACTTC. As protein: CASSIGAGGTETQYF.

The rearrangement uses TRBV7-2 and TRBJ2-7; D is unclear. The V and J ends lost 2 bases and 6 bases respectively, with 11 bases between them. Germline values: CDR1 SGHTA, CDR2 FQGNSA. CDR3 length: 13 amino acids. This chain's CDR3 is CASSLPVSFEQYF. In DNA form, the CDR3 reads TGTGCCAGCAGCTTACCTGTGAGCTTCGAGCAGTACTTC.

The chain couples TRBV27 to TRBJ1-2; TRBD1 might be the D (6 bases). The V gene's germline CDR1 is MNHEY and CDR2 SMNVEV (reference sequence). Trimming took off 2 bases at V and 4 bases at J, with 14 bases between the two ends. The CDR3 has 15 residues. CDR3 loop: CASSLGLQGAYGYTF. The CDR3 region has the DNA TGTGCCAGCAGTTTAGGACTACAGGGTGCCTATGGCTACACCTTC.

This clone has a single count. The chain has TRBV7-9 and TRBJ1-1; 8 positions match TRBD1. This CDR3 is built from 15 residues. Germline-derived CDR1 and CDR2 are SEHNR and FQNEAQ (reference sequence). The ends lost 4 bases at V and 4 bases at J; junction bases unmatched: 8. In nucleotides, the CDR3 is TGTGCCAGCAGCTCCCACCGGACAGGGCTCACTGAAGCTTTCTTT. Its translation is CASSSHRTGLTEAFF.

The rearrangement links TRBV5-1 to TRBJ2-1, with 8 nucleotides matching TRBD1. Losses at the gene ends were 0 bases for V and 7 bases for J; bases not matched to a gene: 6. Germline values: CDR1 SGHRS, CDR2 YFSETQ. The CDR3 covers 15 residues. The CDR3 region has the DNA TGCGCCAGCAGCTTGGGACAGGGGTTAAGGAATGAGCAGTTCTTC. This translates into CASSLGQGLRNEQFF.

In this sample, this clone turned up a few times. With only one base between it and a far larger clone, this is likely a read error. Other DNA sequences within the sample encode an identical CDR3. V and J are TRBV4-1 and TRBJ2-1; the match to TRBD2 covers 14 bases. Germline trimming cut 0 bases from V and 7 bases from J; bases unmatched to any gene: 2. Germline V gene data show CDR1 as MGHRA and CDR2 as YSYEKL. CDR3 size: 16 residues. CDR3 loop: CASSQDGLAGGNEQFF. Here the CDR3 DNA reads TGCGCCAGCAGCCAAGACGGACTAGCGGGAGGTAATGAGCAGTTCTTC.

This chain joins TRBV28 and TRBJ2-7, with 7 bases aligning to TRBD1. The CDR3 covers 13 residues. J gave up 1 base and V 3 bases, and 0 bases lay outside the gene matches. Germline lookup yields CDR1 MDHEN and CDR2 SYDVKM. CDR3 bases: TGTGCCAGCAGTTTCAGGGGGTCCTACGAGCAGTACTTC. This codes for CASSFRGSYEQYF. Drawing the rest from reference TRBV28 and TRBJ2-7, the complete variable domain is DVKVTQSSRYLVKRTGEKVFLECVQDMDHENMFWYRQDPGLGLRLIYFSYDVKMKEKGDIPEGYSVSREKKERFSLILESASTNQTSMYLCASSFRGSYEQYFGPGTRLTVT.

CDR3 DNA: TGCAGCGTTGAGATGACAGGGCCCTACGAGCAGTACTTC. This gives the protein CSVEMTGPYEQYF. The chain uses TRBV29-1 and TRBJ2-7; 7 nucleotides agree with TRBD1. The J segment lost 2 bases and the V segment lost 3 bases, leaving 4 bases of the junction unmatched. The germline gives CDR1 SQVTM, CDR2 ANQGSEA. The CDR3 has 13 amino acids.

This clone was observed a handful of times. This sequence joins TRBV19 and TRBJ2-1; D call uncertain. Germline lookup yields CDR1 LNHDA and CDR2 SQIVND (reference sequence). Trimming pared 7 bases from V and 6 bases from J, leaving 7 bases between. This CDR3 spans 11 amino acids. The CDR3 nucleotides are TGTGCCAGTATGTGGTTCAATGAGCAGTTCTTC. Protein sequence: CASMWFNEQFF.

The V and J genes are TRBV5-1 and TRBJ2-3; D is ambiguous. Germline loops: CDR1 SGHRS, CDR2 YFSETQ. Trimming took off 0 bases at V and 14 bases at J, with 13 bases between the two ends. The CDR3 length is 12 residues. CDR3 loop: CASSLGLSPPYF. As DNA, the CDR3 is TGCGCCAGCAGCTTGGGGCTTAGTCCTCCGTATTTT.

The V call is TRBV21-1, the J call TRBJ1-5; TRBD1 is the table's D call and was not checked against the DNA. TRBV21-1 is a documented pseudogene. This CDR3 is built from 14 residues. The CDR3 DNA is TGTGCCAGCAGCCCCCAATGCAGGACACAGCCCCAGCATTTT. This encodes CASSPQCRTQPQHF.

This sequence joins TRBV7-9 and TRBJ2-7, with 9 nucleotides matching TRBD1. The CDR3 covers 14 residues. Trimming removed 4 bases from V and 4 bases from J; junction bases left unmatched: 5. Germline V gene lookup returns CDR1 SEHNR and CDR2 FQNEAQ (reference sequence). The CDR3 here is CASSSGTGTYEQYF. The DNA for the CDR3 is TGTGCCAGCAGCTCCGGGACAGGGACTTACGAGCAGTACTTC. The entire variable domain, with the rest obtained from reference TRBV7-9 and TRBJ2-7, is as follows: DTGVSQNPRHKITKRGQNVTFRCDPISEHNRLYWYRQTLGQGPEFLTYFQNEAQLEKSRLLSDRFSAERPKGSFSTLEIQRTEQGDSAMYLCASSSGTGTYEQYFGPGTRLTVT.